This T cell receptor (beta chain) was recorded in a study of early T cells in non-severe SARS-CoV-2 infection. The length of the CDR3 is 13 residues. Trimming shortened V by 5 bases and J by 0 bases, and 7 bases separated the two germline ends. Germline V gives CDR1 ENHRY, CDR2 SYGVKD. A word on this clonotype: Its target is not known.

Study-level results: Database matching using VDJdb favored anti-spike CD8 responses, with private and CD4 specificities left missing.

Separate cDNA molecules each had unique molecular identifiers attached to them. Using its own MiXCR run on the 5' RACE reads, TCRdb lists one record per CDR3 protein. The sample lists roughly 63,000 distinct CDR3 sequences, under 15% occurring once. This receptor was identified in an adult who was a healthcare worker with PCR-confirmed SARS-CoV-2 infection or an uninfected control (not recorded which). The chain has TRBV10-3 and TRBJ2-5; D not resolved. The sample consisted of whole blood. Written as DNA, the CDR3 is TGTGCCATCAGTTCGGCCGACCAAGAGACCCAGTACTTC. Amino acid sequence: CAISSADQETQYF.